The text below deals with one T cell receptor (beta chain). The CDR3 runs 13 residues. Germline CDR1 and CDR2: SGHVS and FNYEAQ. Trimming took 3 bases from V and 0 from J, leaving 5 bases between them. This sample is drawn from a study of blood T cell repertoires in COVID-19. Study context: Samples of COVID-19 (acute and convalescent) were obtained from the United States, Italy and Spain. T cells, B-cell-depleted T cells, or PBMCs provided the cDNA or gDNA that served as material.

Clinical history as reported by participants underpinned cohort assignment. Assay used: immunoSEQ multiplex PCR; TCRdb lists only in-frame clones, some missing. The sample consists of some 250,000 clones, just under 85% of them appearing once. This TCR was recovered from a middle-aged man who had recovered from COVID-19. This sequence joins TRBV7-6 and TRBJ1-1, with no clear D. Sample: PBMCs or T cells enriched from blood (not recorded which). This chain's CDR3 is CASSFDLNTEAFF. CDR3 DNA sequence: TGTGCCAGCAGCTTTGACTTGAACACTGAAGCTTTCTTT.